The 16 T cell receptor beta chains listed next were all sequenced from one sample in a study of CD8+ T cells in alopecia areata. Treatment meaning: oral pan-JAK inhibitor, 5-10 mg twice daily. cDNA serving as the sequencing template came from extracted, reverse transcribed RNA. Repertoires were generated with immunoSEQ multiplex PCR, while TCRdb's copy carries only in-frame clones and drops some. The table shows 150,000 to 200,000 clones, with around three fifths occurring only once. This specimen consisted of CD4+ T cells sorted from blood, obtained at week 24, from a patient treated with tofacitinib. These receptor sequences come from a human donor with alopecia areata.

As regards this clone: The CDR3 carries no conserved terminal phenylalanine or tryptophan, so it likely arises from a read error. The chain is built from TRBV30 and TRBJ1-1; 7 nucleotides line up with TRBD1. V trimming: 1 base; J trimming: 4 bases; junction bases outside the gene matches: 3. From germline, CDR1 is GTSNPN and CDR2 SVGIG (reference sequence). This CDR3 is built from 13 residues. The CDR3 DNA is TGTGCCTGGAGTGAGGGGGCAACCACTGAAGCTTTCCTT. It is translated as CAWSEGATTEAFL.

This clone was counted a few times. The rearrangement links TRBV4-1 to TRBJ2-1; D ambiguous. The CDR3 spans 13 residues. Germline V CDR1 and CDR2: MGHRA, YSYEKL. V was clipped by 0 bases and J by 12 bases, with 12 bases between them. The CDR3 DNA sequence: TGCGCCAGCAGCCAAGAAGGGCCGACGAGGCAGTTCTTC. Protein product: CASSQEGPTRQFF.

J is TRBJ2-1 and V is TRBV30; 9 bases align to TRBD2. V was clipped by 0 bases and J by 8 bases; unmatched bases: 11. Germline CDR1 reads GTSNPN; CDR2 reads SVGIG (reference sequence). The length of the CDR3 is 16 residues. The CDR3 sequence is CAWSVASGEWGYEQFF. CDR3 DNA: TGTGCCTGGAGTGTCGCTAGCGGGGAATGGGGGTATGAGCAGTTCTTC.

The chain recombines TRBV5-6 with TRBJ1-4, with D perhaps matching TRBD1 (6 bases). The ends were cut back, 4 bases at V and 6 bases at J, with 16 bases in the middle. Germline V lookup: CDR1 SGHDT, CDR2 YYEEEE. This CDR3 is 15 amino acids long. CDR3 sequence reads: CASSTRTVRHEKLFF. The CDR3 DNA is TGTGCCAGCAGCACAAGGACAGTCCGGCATGAAAAACTGTTTTTT.

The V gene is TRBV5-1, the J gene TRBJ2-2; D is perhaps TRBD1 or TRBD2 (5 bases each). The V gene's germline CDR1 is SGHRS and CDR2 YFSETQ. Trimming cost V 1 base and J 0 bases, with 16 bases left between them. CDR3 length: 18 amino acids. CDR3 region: CASSLYLPGPTNTGELFF. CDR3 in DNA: TGCGCCAGCAGCTTGTACCTCCCGGGACCGACGAACACCGGGGAGCTGTTTTTT.

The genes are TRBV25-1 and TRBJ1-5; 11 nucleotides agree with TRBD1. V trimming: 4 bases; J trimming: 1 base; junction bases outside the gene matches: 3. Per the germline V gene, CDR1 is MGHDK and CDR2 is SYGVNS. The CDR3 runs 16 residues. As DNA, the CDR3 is TGTGCCAGCAGTGGGACAGGGGGCGAGAGCAATCAGCCCCAGCATTTT. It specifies CASSGTGGESNQPQHF.

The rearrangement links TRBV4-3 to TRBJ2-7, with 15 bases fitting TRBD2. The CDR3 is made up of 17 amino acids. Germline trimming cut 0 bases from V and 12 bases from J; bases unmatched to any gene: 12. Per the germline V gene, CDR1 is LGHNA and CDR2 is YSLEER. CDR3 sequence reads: CASSQEITVGLAGGLYF. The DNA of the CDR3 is TGCGCCAGCAGCCAAGAAATAACTGTGGGACTAGCGGGGGGTTTGTACTTC.

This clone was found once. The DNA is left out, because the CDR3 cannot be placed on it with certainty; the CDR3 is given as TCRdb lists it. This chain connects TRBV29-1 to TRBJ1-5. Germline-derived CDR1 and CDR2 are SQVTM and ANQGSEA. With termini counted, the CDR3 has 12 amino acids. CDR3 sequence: CSVGHGTGSQHF.

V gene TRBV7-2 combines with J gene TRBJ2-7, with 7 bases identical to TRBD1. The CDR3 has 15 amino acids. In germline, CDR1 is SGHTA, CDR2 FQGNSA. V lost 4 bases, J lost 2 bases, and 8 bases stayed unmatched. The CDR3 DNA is TGTGCCAGCAGCTCATCCGGACAGGAGACCTACGAGCAGTACTTC. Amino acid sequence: CASSSSGQETYEQYF.

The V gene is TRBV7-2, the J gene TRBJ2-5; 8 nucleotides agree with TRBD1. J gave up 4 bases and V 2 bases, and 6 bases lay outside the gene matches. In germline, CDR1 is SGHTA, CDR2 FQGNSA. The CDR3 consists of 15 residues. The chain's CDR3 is CASSLFRGRGETQYF. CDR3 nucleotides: TGTGCCAGCAGCTTATTCAGGGGGCGCGGAGAGACCCAGTACTTC. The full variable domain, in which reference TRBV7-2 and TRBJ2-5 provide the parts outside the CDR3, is GAGVSQSPSNKVTEKGKDVELRCDPISGHTALYWYRQSLGQGLEFLIYFQGNSAPDKSGLPSDRFSAERTGGSVSTLTIQRTQQEDSAVYLCASSLFRGRGETQYFGPGTRLLVL.

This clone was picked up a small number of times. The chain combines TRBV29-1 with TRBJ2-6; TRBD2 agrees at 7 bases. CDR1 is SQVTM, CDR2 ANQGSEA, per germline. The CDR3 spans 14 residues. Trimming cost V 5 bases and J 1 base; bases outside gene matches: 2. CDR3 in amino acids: CSVSGTSGANVLTF. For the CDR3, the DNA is TGCAGCGTTAGCGGGACTTCTGGGGCCAACGTCCTGACTTTC.

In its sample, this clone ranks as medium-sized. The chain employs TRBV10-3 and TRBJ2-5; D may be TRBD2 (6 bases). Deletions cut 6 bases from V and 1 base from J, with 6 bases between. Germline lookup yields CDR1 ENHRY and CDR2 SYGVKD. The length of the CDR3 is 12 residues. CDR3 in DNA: TGTGCCATCAGGACTAGCCAAGAGACCCAGTACTTC. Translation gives CAIRTSQETQYF.

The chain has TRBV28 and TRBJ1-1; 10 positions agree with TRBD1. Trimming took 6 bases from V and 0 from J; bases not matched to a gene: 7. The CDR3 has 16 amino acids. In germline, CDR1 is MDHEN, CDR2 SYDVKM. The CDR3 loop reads CASRSGTGVMNTEAFF. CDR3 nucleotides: TGTGCCAGCAGGTCCGGGACAGGGGTGATGAACACTGAAGCTTTCTTT.

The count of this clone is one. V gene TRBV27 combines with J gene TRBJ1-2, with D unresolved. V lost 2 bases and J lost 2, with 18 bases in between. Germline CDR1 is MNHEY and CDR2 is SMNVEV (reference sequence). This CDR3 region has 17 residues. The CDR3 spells CASSLKASSLGNYGYTF. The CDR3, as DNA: TGTGCCAGCAGTTTAAAAGCCTCTTCCCTTGGGAACTATGGCTACACCTTC.

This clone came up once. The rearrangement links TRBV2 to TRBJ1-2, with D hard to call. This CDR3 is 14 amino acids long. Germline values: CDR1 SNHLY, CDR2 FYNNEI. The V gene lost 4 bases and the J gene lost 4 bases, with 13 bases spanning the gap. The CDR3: CASSVQESAYGYTF. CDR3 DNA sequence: TGTGCCAGCAGTGTACAAGAGTCAGCCTATGGCTACACCTTC.

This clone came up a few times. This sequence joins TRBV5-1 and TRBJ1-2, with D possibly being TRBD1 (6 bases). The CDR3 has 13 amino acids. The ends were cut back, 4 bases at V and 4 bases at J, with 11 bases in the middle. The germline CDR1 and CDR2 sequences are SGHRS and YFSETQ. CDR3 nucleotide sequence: TGCGCCAGCAGCCCGGGACAAACCTATGGCTACACCTTC. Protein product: CASSPGQTYGYTF.